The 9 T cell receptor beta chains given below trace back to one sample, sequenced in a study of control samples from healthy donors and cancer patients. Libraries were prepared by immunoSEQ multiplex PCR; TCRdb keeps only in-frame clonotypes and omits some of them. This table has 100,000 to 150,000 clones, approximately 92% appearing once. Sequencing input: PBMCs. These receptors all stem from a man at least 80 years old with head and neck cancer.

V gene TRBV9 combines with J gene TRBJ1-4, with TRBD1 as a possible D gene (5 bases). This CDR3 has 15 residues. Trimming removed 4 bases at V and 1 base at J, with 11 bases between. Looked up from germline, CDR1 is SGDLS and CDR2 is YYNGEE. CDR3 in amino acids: CASSLTGETNEKLFF. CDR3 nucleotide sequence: TGTGCCAGCAGCTTAACAGGCGAAACTAATGAAAAACTGTTTTTT. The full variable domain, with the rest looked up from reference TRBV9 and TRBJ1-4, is DSGVTQTPKHLITATGQRVTLRCSPRSGDLSVYWYQQSLDQGLQFLIQYYNGEERAKGNILERFSAQQFPDLHSELNLSSLELGDSALYFCASSLTGETNEKLFFGSGTQLSVL.

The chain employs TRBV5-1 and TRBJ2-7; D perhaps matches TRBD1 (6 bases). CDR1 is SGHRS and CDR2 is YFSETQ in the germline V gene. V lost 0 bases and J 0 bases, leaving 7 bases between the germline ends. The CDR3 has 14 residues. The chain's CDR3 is CASSLGTASYEQYF. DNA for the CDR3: TGCGCCAGCAGCTTGGGGACAGCCTCCTACGAGCAGTACTTC.

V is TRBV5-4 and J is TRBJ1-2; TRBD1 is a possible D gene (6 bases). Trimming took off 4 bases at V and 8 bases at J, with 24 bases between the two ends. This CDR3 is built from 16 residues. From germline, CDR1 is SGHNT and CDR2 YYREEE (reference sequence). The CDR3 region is CASSPVAGSGGWGYTF. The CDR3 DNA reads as TGTGCCAGCAGCCCGGTCGCTGGGTCGGGGGGCTGGGGCTACACCTTC.

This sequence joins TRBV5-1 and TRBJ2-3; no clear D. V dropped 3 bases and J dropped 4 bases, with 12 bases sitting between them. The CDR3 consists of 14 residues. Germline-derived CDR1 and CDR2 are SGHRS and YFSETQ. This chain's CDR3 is CASSSPGFSDTQYF. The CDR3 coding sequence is TGCGCCAGCAGCTCCCCTGGGTTCTCAGATACGCAGTATTTT.

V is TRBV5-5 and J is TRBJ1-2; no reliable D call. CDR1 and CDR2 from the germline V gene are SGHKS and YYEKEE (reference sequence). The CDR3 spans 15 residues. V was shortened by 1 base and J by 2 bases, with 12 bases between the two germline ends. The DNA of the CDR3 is TGTGCCAGCAGCTTGATCGCTAGGGCAAACTATGGCTACACCTTC. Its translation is CASSLIARANYGYTF.

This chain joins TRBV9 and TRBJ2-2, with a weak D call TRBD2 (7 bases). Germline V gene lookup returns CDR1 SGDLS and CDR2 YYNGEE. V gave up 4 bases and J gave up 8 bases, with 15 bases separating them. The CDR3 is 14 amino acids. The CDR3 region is CASSPMGGQGELFF. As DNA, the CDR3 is TGTGCCAGCAGCCCGATGGGGGGGCAGGGGGAGCTGTTTTTT.

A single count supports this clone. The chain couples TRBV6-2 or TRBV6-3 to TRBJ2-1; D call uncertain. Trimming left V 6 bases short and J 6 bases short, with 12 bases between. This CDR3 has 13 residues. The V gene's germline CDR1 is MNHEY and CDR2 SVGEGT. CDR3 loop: CASSPRVPNEQFF. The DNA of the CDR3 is TGTGCCAGCAGCCCTAGGGTTCCCAATGAGCAGTTCTTC.

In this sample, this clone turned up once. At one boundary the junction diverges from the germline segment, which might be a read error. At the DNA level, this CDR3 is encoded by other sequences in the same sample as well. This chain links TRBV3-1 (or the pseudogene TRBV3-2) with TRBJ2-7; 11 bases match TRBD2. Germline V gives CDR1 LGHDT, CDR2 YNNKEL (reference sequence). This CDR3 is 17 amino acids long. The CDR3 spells CASSQGGLAAGGWEQYF. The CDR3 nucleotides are TGTGCCAGCAGCCAAGGGGGACTAGCGGCTGGGGGCTGGGAGCAGTACTTT.

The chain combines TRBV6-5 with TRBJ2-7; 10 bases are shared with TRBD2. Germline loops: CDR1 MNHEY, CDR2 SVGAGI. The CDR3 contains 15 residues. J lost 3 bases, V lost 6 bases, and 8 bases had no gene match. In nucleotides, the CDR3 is TGTGCCAGCAGCACAAGCGGGGGGGCACTCTACGAGCAGTACTTC. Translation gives CASSTSGGALYEQYF.